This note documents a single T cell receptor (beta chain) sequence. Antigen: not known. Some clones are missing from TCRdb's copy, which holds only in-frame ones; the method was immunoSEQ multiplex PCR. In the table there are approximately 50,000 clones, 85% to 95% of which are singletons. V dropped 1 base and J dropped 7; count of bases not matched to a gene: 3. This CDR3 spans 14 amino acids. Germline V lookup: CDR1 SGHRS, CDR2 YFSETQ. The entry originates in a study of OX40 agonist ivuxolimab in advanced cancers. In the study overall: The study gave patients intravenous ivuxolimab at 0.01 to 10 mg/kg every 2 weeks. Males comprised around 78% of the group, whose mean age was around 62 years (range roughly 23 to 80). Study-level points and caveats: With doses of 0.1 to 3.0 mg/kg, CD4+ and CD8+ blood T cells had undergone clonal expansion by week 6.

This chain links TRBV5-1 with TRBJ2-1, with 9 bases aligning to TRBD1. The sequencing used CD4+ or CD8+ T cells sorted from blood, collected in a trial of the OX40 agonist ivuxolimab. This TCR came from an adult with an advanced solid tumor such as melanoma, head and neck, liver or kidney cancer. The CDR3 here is CASSLYRGHNEQFF. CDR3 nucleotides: TGCGCCAGCAGCTTGTACAGGGGGCATAATGAGCAGTTCTTC.